This is a list of T cell receptor beta chains from one sample in a study of cytomegalovirus exposure and HLA in healthy donors. The repertoire was sequenced with immunoSEQ multiplex PCR; TCRdb's copy has only in-frame clones and lacks some. The table shows some 140,000 clones, with just under 80% occurring only once. The specimen was PBMCs. These receptors originate from a man between 25 and 39 years old in good health. CDR3s include the opening cysteine and the closing phenylalanine or tryptophan. The D gene is left open where the match is weak. Not all rows give a size; the values are once, few, many and, for expanded clones, a class.

V	J	D	size	DNA	CDR3
TRBV21-1	TRBJ1-2	.	.	TGTGCCAGCAGCAAAAATGCGGGACAGGGGCTCATCCTCTTGGGCTATGGCTACACCTTC	CASSKNAGQGLILLGYGYTF
TRBV18	TRBJ2-5	TRBD1	.	TGTGCCAGCCGGAGGACAGGGCAAGAGACCCAGTACTTC	CASRRTGQETQYF
TRBV18	TRBJ2-2	.	.	TGTGCCAGCTCACCTTCTTTAGCGGCGAACACCGGGGAGCTGTTTTTT	CASSPSLAANTGELFF
TRBV6-1	TRBJ2-4	TRBD1	few	TGTGCCAGCAGTGAATATACAGGGGATTACATTCAGTACTTC	CASSEYTGDYIQYF
TRBV30	TRBJ2-7	.	.	TGTGCCTGGGACACCGGCTCCTACGAGCAGTACTTC	CAWDTGSYEQYF
TRBV6-5	TRBJ2-7	TRBD2	.	TGTGCCAGCAGCCCCGGAGTAGCGGGAGCGTTAGGGCAGTACTTC	CASSPGVAGALGQYF
TRBV6-6	TRBJ2-1	TRBD2	.	TGTGCCGCGGGGAGCGGGAGGGCCGGGAATGAGCAGTTCTTC	CAAGSGRAGNEQFF
TRBV15	TRBJ2-1	.	.	TGTGCCACCAGCAGTTTCCAGGGCTATGAGCAGTTCTTC	CATSSFQGYEQFF
TRBV14	TRBJ2-5	.	.	TGTGCCAGCAGCCGGCAAATCCGGACGGGAAACCGGACCCAGTACTTC	CASSRQIRTGNRTQYF
TRBV15	TRBJ2-1	TRBD2	.	TGTGCCACCAGCAGAGATCGGGGGGCCTACAATGAGCAGTTCTTC	CATSRDRGAYNEQFF
TRBV19	TRBJ1-2	.	.	TGTGCCAGCGCGCAAGATGGGGCCCACTATGGCTACACCTTC	CASAQDGAHYGYTF
TRBV7-9	TRBJ1-1	TRBD1	.	TGTGCCAGCAGCACACCGACAGGGTCGGCTGAAGCTTTCTTT	CASSTPTGSAEAFF
TRBV2	TRBJ1-5	.	.	TGTGCCAGCAGGCTAAACAGGGTCCAGGGGAATCAGCCCCAGCATTTT	CASRLNRVQGNQPQHF
TRBV15	TRBJ1-5	.	.	TGTGCCACCAGCAGAGATTCGGGGGGAGGGCCCCAGCATTTT	CATSRDSGGGPQHF
TRBV7-7	TRBJ2-5	.	.	TGTGCTAGCAGCCCCGGTAGGGGAGAGACCCAGTACTTC	CASSPGRGETQYF
TRBV27	TRBJ2-7	.	.	TGTGCCAGCAGTTTATCTCCTCTGACAGATATCTACGAGCAGTACTTC	CASSLSPLTDIYEQYF
TRBV18	TRBJ2-7	.	.	TGTGCCAGCTCACCGGGCGGGGCGTCCTACGAGCAGTACTTC	CASSPGGASYEQYF
TRBV19	TRBJ2-7	TRBD2	.	TGTGCCAGTTGCAAAGGGACTAGCGACTCCTACGAGCAGTACTTC	CASCKGTSDSYEQYF
TRBV28	TRBJ2-1	TRBD1	.	TGTGCCAGCAGCCAAGGGGGCGGAAACTACAATGAGCAGTTCTTC	CASSQGGGNYNEQFF
TRBV5-8	TRBJ2-5	.	.	TGTGCCAGCAGCTTGGGATTACAGGGTAGCCAAGAGACCCAGTACTTC	CASSLGLQGSQETQYF
TRBV2	TRBJ2-3	TRBD1	few	TGTGCCAGCAGAGGACAGGCCGAGATGGCAGATACGCAGTATTTT	CASRGQAEMADTQYF
TRBV14	TRBJ1-2	TRBD1	.	TGTGCCAGCAGCGTCGGACAGGAACCCTATGGCTACACCTTC	CASSVGQEPYGYTF
TRBV28	TRBJ2-7	.	.	TGTGCCAGCAGTTTATTAGTGCCCTACGAGCAGTACTTC	CASSLLVPYEQYF
TRBV9	TRBJ1-3	.	.	TGTGCCAGCAGCGTAGGAGACAGCTCTGGAAACACCATATATTTT	CASSVGDSSGNTIYF
TRBV6-4	TRBJ2-2	TRBD2	.	TGTGCCAGCAGCGTAGCGGGAGAGGGTACCGGGGAGCTGTTTTTT	CASSVAGEGTGELFF
TRBV4-3	TRBJ2-7	.	once	TGCGCCAGCAGCCCCACCCCCATCGGGGAGTACTTC	CASSPTPIGEYF
TRBV28	TRBJ1-3	.	.	TGTGCCAGCAGTGAACAGCCGCTCTCTGGAAACACCATATATTTT	CASSEQPLSGNTIYF
TRBV9	TRBJ1-1	TRBD1	once	TGTGCCAGCAGCGCCGGGACAGGGAACACTGAAGCTTTCTTT	CASSAGTGNTEAFF
TRBV27	TRBJ2-5	.	.	TGTGCCAGCAGTGGATCGGGGCAAGAGACCCAGTACTTC	CASSGSGQETQYF
TRBV10-3	TRBJ2-1	.	few	TGTGCCATCAGCCCGCATGAGGAGGACCTCAATGAGCAGTTCTTC	CAISPHEEDLNEQFF
TRBV5-1	TRBJ1-3	TRBD1	few	TGCGCCAGCAGCTTGGCGGGGACAGCTGGAAACACCATATATTTT	CASSLAGTAGNTIYF
TRBV2	TRBJ2-2	.	.	TGTGCCAGCAAGACGGGGGGCTCTACCGGGGAGCTGTTTTTT	CASKTGGSTGELFF
TRBV7-3	TRBJ2-1	.	.	TGTGCCAGCAGCTTATACGGCGGGACGGGATACAATGAGCAGTTCTTC	CASSLYGGTGYNEQFF
TRBV25-1	TRBJ2-7	.	few	TGTGCCAGCATGTCTAGCGACTCCTACGAGCAGTACTTC	CASMSSDSYEQYF
TRBV6-6	TRBJ2-7	TRBD2	.	TGTGCCAGCAGTTGGGGCGGGAGCTCCTACGAGCAGTACTTC	CASSWGGSSYEQYF
TRBV29-1	TRBJ1-2	.	.	TGCAGCGTTGACGTTTGGGGTCATGACAGAGCTAACTATGGCTACACCTTC	CSVDVWGHDRANYGYTF
TRBV10-3	TRBJ1-2	TRBD1	.	TGTGCCATGTGGACAGGGAGAAGCTATGGCTACACCTTC	CAMWTGRSYGYTF
TRBV7-6	TRBJ1-4	TRBD1	.	TGTGCCAGCAGCTGGGGGGAGACAGGGGGAGAAAAACTGTTTTTT	CASSWGETGGEKLFF
TRBV7-9	TRBJ1-5	.	.	TGTGCCAGCAGCCCCTCAGGGAACAATCAGCCCCAGCATTTT	CASSPSGNNQPQHF
TRBV27	TRBJ2-7	TRBD1	.	TGTGCCAGCAGGCAGGGACAGGGACATTACGAGCAGTACTTC	CASRQGQGHYEQYF
TRBV6-5	TRBJ1-5	TRBD1	.	TGTGCCAGCAGTCGGGACAGGGCCCAGCCCCAGCATTTT	CASSRDRAQPQHF
TRBV9	TRBJ1-2	TRBD1	.	TGTGCCAGCAGCGCTACAGGGGGCCAAGGCTACACCTTC	CASSATGGQGYTF
TRBV10-1	TRBJ2-1	.	.	TGCGCCAGCAGTCCGCTACCGATCTCCTACAATGAGCAGTTCTTC	CASSPLPISYNEQFF
TRBV18	TRBJ2-7	.	.	TGTGCCAGCTCACCAGGACAGTCCTACGAGCAGTACTTC	CASSPGQSYEQYF
TRBV28	TRBJ1-2	TRBD1	.	TGTGCCAGCAGTTCGACAGGGTGGTATGGCTACACCTTC	CASSSTGWYGYTF
TRBV29-1	TRBJ2-2	TRBD1	.	TGCAGCGTTAAGACAGGGGGCCAGACCGGGGAGCTGTTTTTT	CSVKTGGQTGELFF
TRBV4-3	TRBJ2-1	TRBD2	few	TGCGCCAGCAGCCAAGAGTCCCTAGCGGGAGTTGTTAATGAGCAGTTCTTC	CASSQESLAGVVNEQFF
TRBV6-5	TRBJ2-7	.	once	TGTGCCAGCAGAGAGCCGGGGGATTCCCCCTACGAGCAGTACTTC	CASREPGDSPYEQYF